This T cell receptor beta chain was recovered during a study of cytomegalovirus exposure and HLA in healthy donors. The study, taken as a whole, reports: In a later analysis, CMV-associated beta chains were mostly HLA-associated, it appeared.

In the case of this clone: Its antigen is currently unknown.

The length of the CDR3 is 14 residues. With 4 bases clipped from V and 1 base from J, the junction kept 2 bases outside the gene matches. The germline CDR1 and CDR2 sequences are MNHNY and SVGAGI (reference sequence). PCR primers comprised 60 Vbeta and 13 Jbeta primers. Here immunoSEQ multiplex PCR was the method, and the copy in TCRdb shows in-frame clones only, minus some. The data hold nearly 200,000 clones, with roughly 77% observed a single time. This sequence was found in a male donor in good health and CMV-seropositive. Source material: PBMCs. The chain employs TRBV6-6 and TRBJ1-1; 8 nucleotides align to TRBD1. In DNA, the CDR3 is TGTGCCAGCAGTTGGGGGACAGGGAACACTGAAGCTTTCTTT. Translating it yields CASSWGTGNTEAFF.